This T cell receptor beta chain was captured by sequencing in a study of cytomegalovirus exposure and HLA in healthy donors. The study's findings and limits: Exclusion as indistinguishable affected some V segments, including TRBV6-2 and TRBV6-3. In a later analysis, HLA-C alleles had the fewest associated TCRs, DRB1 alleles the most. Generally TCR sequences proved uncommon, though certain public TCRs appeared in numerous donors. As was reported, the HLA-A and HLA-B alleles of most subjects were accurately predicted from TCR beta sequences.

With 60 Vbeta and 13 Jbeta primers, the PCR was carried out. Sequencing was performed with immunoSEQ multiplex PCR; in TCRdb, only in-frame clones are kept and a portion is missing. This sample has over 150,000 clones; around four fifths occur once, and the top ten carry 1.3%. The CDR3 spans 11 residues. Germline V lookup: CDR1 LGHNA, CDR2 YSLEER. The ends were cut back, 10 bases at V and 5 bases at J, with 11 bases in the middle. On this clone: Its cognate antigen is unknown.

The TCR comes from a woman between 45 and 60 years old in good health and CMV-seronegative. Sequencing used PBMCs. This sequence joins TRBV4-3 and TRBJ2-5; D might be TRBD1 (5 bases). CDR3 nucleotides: TGCGCCACAGGGAACGGGGAGACCCAGTACTTC. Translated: CATGNGETQYF.